These 10 T cell receptor beta chains were all obtained from the same sample, sequenced in a study of sequential checkpoint blockade in melanoma. This sample's treatment: randomized to nivolumab then ipilimumab (arm A) or the reverse (arm B). Measured with immunoSEQ multiplex PCR; TCRdb has only the in-frame clones, and not every one. This table holds approximately 20,000 clones, 27% found once. This sample comprised tumor tissue (inferred from file names), obtained from a patient given nivolumab and ipilimumab in sequence. The receptors derive from a human donor with melanoma.

This clone was counted only a few times. The V call is TRBV28, the J call TRBJ1-5; D is ambiguous. The germline V gene has CDR1 MDHEN and CDR2 SYDVKM. V was cut by 1 base and J by 2 bases, with 12 bases left in between. CDR3 length: 16 residues. The CDR3 nucleotides are TGTGCCAGCAGTTTATCATCCTGGACGGGCAATCAGCCCCAGCATTTT. It encodes CASSLSSWTGNQPQHF.

The CDR3 protein is CASSSGLGQETQYF. The CDR3, as DNA: TGTGCCAGCAGCTCAGGACTCGGGCAAGAGACCCAGTACTTC. The J gene is TRBJ2-5, the V gene TRBV7-6; a weak D match, TRBD2 (5 bases). CDR3 size: 14 residues. The V gene lost 4 bases and the J gene lost 2 bases, with 11 bases spanning the gap. Germline V gene sequence: CDR1 SGHVS, CDR2 FNYEAQ.

The chain combines TRBV30 with TRBJ2-1; TRBD2 matches at 7 bases. The CDR3 extends over 14 amino acids. CDR1 and CDR2 from the germline V gene are GTSNPN and SVGIG (reference sequence). Trimming at V came to 0 bases and at J to 7 bases, leaving 6 bases not matched to a gene. CDR3 DNA sequence: TGTGCCTGGAGTGTCGGGGGGTTCAGAAATGAGCAGTTCTTC. Residues: CAWSVGGFRNEQFF.

The count of this clone is one. J is TRBJ2-1 and V is TRBV18, with 11 nucleotides matching TRBD2. There are 15 residues in the CDR3. Germline V gives CDR1 KGHSH, CDR2 LQKENI. Trimming removed 5 bases from V and 5 bases from J; junction bases left unmatched: 5. The CDR3 DNA sequence: TGTGCCAGCTCATCGGGGACTAGCGGTAACAATGAGCAGTTCTTC. This gives the protein CASSSGTSGNNEQFF.

This rearrangement joins TRBV11-3 to TRBJ2-5; 10 nucleotides agree with TRBD2. Germline V CDR1 and CDR2: SGHNT, YENEEA. The ends lost 8 bases at V and 5 bases at J; junction bases unmatched: 14. The CDR3 is made up of 16 amino acids. The CDR3 nucleotides read TGTGCCAGCTCAGCCGCTAGCGGGGGCTTGAGGGAGACCCAGTACTTC. It encodes CASSAASGGLRETQYF.

This clone is labeled as medium-sized. The gene calls are TRBV6-8 and TRBJ1-4; no definite D call. This CDR3 has 14 amino acids. The germline V gene encodes CDR1 MNHGY and CDR2 SAAAGT. Trimming cost V 8 bases and J 8 bases, with 18 bases left between them. In nucleotides, the CDR3 is TGTGCCAGCTCCTCCGTTTCGGGAGGAGAAAAACTGTTTTTT. The encoded protein is CASSSVSGGEKLFF.

This chain connects TRBV2 to TRBJ2-1; tentatively, D is TRBD2 (6 bases). V gave up 7 bases and J gave up 6 bases, with 22 bases separating them. Germline V lookup: CDR1 SNHLY, CDR2 FYNNEI. The CDR3 is made up of 16 amino acids. The CDR3 nucleotides are TGTGCCAGCATGGTGGGGTGGGTAGCGGAGGTCAATGAGCAGTTCTTC. Translating it yields CASMVGWVAEVNEQFF.

There are a few counts of this clone. J is TRBJ2-1 and V is TRBV10-3; D could derive from TRBD1 or TRBD2 (7 bases each). Germline CDR1 reads ENHRY; CDR2 reads SYGVKD. This CDR3 is built from 16 residues. V lost 4 bases, J lost 6 bases, and 19 bases lay in between. The CDR3 bases are TGTGCCATCAGTGGCACCCGGGACAGCGGGGTCAATGAGCAGTTCTTC. Translating it yields CAISGTRDSGVNEQFF.

The rearrangement joins TRBV11-3 to TRBJ2-7; TRBD1 aligns across 9 bases. The V gene end was trimmed by 4 bases and the J gene end by 11 bases; junction bases not matched to a gene: 15. This CDR3 is 15 amino acids long. Germline V gene sequence: CDR1 SGHNT, CDR2 YENEEA. The CDR3 bases are TGTGCCAGCAGCTCGGGACAGGGTGTCTTGGTGTGGAAGTACTTC. It codes for CASSSGQGVLVWKYF. Together with reference TRBV11-3 and TRBJ2-7, the CDR3 gives the full variable domain: EAGVVQSPRYKIIEKKQPVAFWCNPISGHNTLYWYLQNLGQGPELLIRYENEEAVDDSQLPKDRFSAERLKGVDSTLKIQPAELGDSAVYLCASSSGQGVLVWKYFGPGTRLTVT.

This clone was picked up a small number of times. This chain joins TRBV23-1 and TRBJ1-3, with D possibly being TRBD1 (5 bases). TRBV23-1 is sorted into the ORF group, with uncertain function. This CDR3 spans 15 amino acids. V was cut by 6 bases and J by 4 bases, with 16 bases left in between. The CDR3 loop is CASSPGPEKGNTIYF. The CDR3 DNA reads as TGCGCCAGCAGCCCGGGACCGGAAAAAGGAAACACCATATATTTT.